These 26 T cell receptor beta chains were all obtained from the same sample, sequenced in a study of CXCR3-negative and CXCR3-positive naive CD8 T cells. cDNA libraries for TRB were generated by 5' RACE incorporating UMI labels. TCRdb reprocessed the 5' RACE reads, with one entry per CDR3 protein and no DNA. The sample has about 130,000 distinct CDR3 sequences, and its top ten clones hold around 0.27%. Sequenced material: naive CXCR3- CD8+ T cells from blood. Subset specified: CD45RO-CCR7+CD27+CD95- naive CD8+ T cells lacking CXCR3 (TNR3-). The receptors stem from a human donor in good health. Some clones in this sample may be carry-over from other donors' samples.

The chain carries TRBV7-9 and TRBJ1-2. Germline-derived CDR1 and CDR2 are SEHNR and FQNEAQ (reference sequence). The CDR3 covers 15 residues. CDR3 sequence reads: CASSLAPKGYYGYTF.

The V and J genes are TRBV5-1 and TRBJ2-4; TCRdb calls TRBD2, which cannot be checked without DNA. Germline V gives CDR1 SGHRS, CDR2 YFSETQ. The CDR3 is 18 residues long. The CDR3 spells CASSLAGLAGVAKNIQYF.

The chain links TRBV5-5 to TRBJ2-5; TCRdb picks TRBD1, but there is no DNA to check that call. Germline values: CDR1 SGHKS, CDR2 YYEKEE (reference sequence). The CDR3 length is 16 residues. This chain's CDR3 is CASSFLRTGTQETQYF. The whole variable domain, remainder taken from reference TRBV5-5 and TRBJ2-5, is DAGVTQSPTHLIKTRGQQVTLRCSPISGHKSVSWYQQVLGQGPQFIFQYYEKEERGRGNFPDRFSARQFPNYSSELNVNALLLGDSALYLCASSFLRTGTQETQYFGPGTRLLVL.

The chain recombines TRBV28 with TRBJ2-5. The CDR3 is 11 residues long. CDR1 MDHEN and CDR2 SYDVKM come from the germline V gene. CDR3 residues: CASSFDGTHYF.

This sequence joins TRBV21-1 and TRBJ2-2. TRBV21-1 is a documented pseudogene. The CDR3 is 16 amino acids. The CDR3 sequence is CASSKENSPNTGELFF.

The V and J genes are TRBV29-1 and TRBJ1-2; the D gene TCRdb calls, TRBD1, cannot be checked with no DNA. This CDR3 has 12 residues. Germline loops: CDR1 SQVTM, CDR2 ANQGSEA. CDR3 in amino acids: CSVALAGVGYTF.

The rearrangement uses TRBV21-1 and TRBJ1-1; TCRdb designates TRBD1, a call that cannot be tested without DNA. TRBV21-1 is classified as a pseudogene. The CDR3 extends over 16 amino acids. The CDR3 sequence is CASSKGGDREPVEAFF.

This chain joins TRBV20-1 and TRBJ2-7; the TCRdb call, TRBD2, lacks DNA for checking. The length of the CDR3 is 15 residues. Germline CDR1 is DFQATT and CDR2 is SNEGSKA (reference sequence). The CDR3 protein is CSANPGTSGLYEQYF.

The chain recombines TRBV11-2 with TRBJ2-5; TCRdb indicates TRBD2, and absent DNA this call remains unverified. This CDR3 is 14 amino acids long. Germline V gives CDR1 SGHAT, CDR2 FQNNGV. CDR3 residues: CASSLGGLRETQYF.

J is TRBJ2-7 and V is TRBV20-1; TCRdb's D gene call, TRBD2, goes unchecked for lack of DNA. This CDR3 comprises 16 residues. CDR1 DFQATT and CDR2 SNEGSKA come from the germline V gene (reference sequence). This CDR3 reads CSARAFPGSGSYEQYF.

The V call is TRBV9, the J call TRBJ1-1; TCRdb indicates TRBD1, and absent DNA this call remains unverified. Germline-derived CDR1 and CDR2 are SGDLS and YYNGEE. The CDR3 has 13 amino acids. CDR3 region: CASSVKTDTEAFF.

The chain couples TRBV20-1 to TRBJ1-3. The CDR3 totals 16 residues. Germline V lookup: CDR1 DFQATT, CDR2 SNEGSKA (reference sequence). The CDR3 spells CSARDTFGVSGNPIYF.

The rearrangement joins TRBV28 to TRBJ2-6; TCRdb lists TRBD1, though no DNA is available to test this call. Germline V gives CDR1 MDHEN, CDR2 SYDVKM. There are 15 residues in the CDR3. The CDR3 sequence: CASSSQTVGANVLTF.

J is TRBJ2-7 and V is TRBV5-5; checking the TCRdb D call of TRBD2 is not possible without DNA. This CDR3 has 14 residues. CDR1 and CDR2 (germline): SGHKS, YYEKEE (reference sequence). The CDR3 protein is CASSLSHGSYEQYF.

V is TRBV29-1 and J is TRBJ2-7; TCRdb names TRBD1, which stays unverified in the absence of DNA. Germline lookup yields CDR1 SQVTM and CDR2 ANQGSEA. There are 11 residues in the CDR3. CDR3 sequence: CSVSDTYEQYF.

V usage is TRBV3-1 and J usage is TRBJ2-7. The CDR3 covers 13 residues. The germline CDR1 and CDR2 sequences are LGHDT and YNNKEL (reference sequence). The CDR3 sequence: CASGPLGSYEQYF.

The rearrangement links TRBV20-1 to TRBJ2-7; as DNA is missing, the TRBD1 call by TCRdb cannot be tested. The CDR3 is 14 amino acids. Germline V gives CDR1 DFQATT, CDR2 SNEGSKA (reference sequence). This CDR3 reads CSAGVPGQEYEQYF.

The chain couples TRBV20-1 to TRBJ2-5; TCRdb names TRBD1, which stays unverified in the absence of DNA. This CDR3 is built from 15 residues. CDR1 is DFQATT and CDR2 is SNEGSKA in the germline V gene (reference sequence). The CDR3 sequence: CSAMGTGGDSETQYF.

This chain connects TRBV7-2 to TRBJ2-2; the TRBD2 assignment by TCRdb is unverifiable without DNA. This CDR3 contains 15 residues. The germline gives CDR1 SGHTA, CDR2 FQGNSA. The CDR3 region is CASSRGTSGTGELFF. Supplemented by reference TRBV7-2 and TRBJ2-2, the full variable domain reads GAGVSQSPSNKVTEKGKDVELRCDPISGHTALYWYRQSLGQGLEFLIYFQGNSAPDKSGLPSDRFSAERTGGSVSTLTIQRTQQEDSAVYLCASSRGTSGTGELFFGEGSRLTVL.

The CDR3: CASSQEGTSAYNEQFF. The J gene is TRBJ2-1, the V gene TRBV4-2; there is no DNA to check the TCRdb D call of TRBD2. The germline CDR1 and CDR2 sequences are LGHNA and YNFKEQ. There are 16 residues in the CDR3.

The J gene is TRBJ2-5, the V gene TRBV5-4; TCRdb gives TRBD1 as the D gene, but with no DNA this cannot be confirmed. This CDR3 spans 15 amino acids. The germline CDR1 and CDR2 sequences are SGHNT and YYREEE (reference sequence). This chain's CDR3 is CASSLATGGLETQYF.

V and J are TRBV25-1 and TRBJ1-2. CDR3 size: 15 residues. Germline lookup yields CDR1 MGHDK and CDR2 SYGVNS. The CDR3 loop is CASSDFSTANYGYTF.

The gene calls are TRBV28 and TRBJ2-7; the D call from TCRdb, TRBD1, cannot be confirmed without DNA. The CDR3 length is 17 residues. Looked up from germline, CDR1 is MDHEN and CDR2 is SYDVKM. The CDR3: CASSFSGTGKSDYEQYF. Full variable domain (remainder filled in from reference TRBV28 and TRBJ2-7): DVKVTQSSRYLVKRTGEKVFLECVQDMDHENMFWYRQDPGLGLRLIYFSYDVKMKEKGDIPEGYSVSREKKERFSLILESASTNQTSMYLCASSFSGTGKSDYEQYFGPGTRLTVT.

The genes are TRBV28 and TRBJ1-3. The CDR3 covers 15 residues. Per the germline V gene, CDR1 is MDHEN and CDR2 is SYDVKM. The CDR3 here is CASRYTAISGNAIYF.

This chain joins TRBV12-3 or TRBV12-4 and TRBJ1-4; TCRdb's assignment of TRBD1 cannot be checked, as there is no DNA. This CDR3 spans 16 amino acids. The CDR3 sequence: CASSPRTGAANEKLFF.

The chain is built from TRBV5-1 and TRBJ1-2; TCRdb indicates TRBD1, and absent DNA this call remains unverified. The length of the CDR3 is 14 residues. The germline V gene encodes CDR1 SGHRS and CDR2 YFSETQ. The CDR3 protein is CASSARTGVLGYTF. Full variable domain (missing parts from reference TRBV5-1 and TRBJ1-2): KAGVTQTPRYLIKTRGQQVTLSCSPISGHRSVSWYQQTPGQGLQFLFEYFSETQRNKGNFPGRFSGRQFSNSRSEMNVSTLELGDSALYLCASSARTGVLGYTFGSGTRLTVV.